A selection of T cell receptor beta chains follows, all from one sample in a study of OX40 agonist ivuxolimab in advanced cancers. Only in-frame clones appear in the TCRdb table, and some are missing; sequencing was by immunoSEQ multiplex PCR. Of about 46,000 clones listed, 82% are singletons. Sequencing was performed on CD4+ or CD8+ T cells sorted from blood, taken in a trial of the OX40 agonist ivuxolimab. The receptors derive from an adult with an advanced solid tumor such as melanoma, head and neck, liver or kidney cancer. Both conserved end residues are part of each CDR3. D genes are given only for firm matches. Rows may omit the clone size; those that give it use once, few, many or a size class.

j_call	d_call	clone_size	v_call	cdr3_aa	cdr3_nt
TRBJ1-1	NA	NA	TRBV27	CASSFRQKNTEAFF	TGTGCCAGCAGTTTTAGACAGAAAAACACTGAAGCTTTCTTT
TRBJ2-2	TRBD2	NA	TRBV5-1	CASSLGQAGTGELFF	TGCGCCAGCAGCTTGGGGCAAGCGGGGACCGGGGAGCTGTTTTTT
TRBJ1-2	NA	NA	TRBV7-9	CASSLVAATNYGYTF	TGTGCCAGCAGCTTAGTAGCCGCGACTAACTATGGCTACACCTTC
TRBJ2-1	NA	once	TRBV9	CASSVGAGSYNEQFF	TGTGCCAGCAGCGTTGGGGCGGGCTCCTACAATGAGCAGTTCTTC
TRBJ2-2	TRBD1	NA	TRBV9	CASSVTGTGFLFF	TGTGCCAGCAGCGTTACCGGGACAGGGTTCCTGTTTTTT
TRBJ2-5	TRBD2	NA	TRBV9	CASSPKSPGLPLETQYF	TGTGCCAGCAGCCCTAAATCTCCGGGACTACCCTTAGAGACCCAGTACTTC
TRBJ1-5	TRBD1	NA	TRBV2	CASESGGQGYQPQHF	TGTGCCAGTGAAAGTGGGGGACAGGGCTATCAGCCCCAGCATTTT
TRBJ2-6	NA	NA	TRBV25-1	CASSFSGANVLTF	TGTGCCAGCAGTTTCTCTGGGGCCAACGTCCTGACTTTC
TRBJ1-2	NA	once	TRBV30	CAWSLGGGYTF	TGTGCCTGGAGCCTAGGGGGGGGCTACACCTTC
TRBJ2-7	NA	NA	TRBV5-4	CASSLNTYSSYEQYF	TGTGCCAGCAGCTTGAACACATACAGCTCCTACGAGCAGTACTTC
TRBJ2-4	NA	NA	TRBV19	CASSIGAGTLKNIQYF	TGTGCCAGTAGTATAGGGGCAGGTACCCTCAAAAACATTCAGTACTTC
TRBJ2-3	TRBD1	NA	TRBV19	CATLSPGQGADTQYF	TGTGCCACCCTATCACCGGGGCAGGGGGCAGATACGCAGTATTTT
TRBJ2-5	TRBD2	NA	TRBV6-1	CASSEMPGGDRGPQYF	TGTGCCAGCAGTGAAATGCCGGGGGGGGACCGGGGGCCCCAGTACTTC
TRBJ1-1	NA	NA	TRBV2	CASRPRGPVNTEAFF	TGTGCCAGCAGGCCCAGGGGTCCGGTGAACACTGAAGCTTTCTTT
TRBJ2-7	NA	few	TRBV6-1	CASSPRDIREQYF	TGTGCCAGCAGTCCCCGGGACATTAGAGAGCAGTACTTC
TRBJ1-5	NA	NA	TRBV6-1	CASTSLGRNQPQHF	TGTGCCAGCACTTCTTTGGGCCGCAATCAGCCCCAGCATTTT
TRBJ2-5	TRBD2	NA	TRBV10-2	CASSDSGGALETQYF	TGCGCCAGCAGTGATAGCGGGGGGGCTTTGGAGACCCAGTACTTC
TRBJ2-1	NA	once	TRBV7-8	CASSHVRPGRSKSEQFF	TGTGCCAGCAGCCACGTTAGGCCGGGACGGAGTAAGAGTGAGCAGTTCTTC
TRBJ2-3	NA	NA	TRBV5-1	CASSLDGGRGTQYF	TGCGCCAGCAGCTTGGACGGGGGCAGGGGTACGCAGTATTTT
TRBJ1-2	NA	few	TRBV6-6	CASSPQGQYGYTF	TGTGCCAGCAGTCCCCAAGGACAGTATGGCTACACCTTC
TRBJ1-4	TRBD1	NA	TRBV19	CASSKRDRGGEKLFF	TGTGCCAGTAGTAAACGGGACAGGGGTGGGGAAAAACTGTTTTTT
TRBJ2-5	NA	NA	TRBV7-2	CASSRLRVVGETQYF	TGTGCCAGCAGCCGGCTGAGGGTTGTGGGGGAGACCCAGTACTTC
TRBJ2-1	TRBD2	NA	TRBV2	CASSPSGGTYNEQFF	TGTGCCAGCAGTCCTAGCGGGGGGACGTACAATGAGCAGTTCTTC
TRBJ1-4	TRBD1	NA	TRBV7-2	CASSEPGGWGEKLFF	TGTGCCAGCAGCGAACCAGGGGGCTGGGGTGAAAAACTGTTTTTT
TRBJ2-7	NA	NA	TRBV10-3	CAISESTSGRGASEQYF	TGTGCCATCAGTGAGTCGACGTCGGGACGGGGAGCATCCGAGCAGTACTTC